This entry describes one T cell receptor beta chain. As yet, its antigen is unknown. CDR3 length equals 15 residues. V shed 3 bases and J shed 1 base, with 10 bases lying between them. The germline V gene encodes CDR1 SGHRS and CDR2 YFSETQ. The data are from a study of cytomegalovirus exposure and HLA in healthy donors. 60 Vbeta and 13 Jbeta primers were used in PCR. Sequenced by immunoSEQ multiplex PCR; TCRdb stores in-frame clones only, minus some. The sample has around 93,000 clones; 75% to 85% are singletons. Study-level results: In an earlier analysis, most TCR beta V segments were productive about 87% or about 30% of the time. In a later analysis, common viral pathogens appeared linked to several of the most significant clusters. Cytomegalovirus association was listed for 164 TCR beta chains.

This clonotype was obtained from a man aged 25 to 45 in good health and CMV-seropositive. J is TRBJ2-2 and V is TRBV5-1; D is unclear. The sequenced sample was PBMCs. CDR3 in DNA: TGCGCCAGCAGCTCACCTACAGAGAACACCGGGGAGCTGTTTTTT. This gives the protein CASSSPTENTGELFF.